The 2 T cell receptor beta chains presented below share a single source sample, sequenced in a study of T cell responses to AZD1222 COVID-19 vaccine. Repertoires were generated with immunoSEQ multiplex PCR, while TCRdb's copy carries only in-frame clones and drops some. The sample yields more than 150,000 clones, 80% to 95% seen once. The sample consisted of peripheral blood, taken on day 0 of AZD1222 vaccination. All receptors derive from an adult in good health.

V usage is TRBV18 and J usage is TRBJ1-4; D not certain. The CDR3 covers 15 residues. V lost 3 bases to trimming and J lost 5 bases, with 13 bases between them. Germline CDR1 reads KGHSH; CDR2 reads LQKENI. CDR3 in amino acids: CASSPLGRGNEKLFF. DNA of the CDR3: TGTGCCAGCTCACCGTTGGGCCGGGGAAATGAAAAACTGTTTTTT. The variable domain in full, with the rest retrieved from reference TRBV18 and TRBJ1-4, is NAGVMQNPRHLVRRRGQEARLRCSPMKGHSHVYWYRQLPEEGLKFMVYLQKENIIDESGMPKERFSAEFPKEGPSILRIQQVVRGDSAAYFCASSPLGRGNEKLFFGSGTQLSVL.

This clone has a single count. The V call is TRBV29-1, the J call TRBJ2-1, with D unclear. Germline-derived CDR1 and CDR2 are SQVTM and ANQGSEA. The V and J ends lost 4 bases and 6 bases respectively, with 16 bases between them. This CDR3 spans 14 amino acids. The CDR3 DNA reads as TGCAGCGTTGGTAATTTCCCCAAAACCAATGAGCAGTTCTTC. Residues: CSVGNFPKTNEQFF.